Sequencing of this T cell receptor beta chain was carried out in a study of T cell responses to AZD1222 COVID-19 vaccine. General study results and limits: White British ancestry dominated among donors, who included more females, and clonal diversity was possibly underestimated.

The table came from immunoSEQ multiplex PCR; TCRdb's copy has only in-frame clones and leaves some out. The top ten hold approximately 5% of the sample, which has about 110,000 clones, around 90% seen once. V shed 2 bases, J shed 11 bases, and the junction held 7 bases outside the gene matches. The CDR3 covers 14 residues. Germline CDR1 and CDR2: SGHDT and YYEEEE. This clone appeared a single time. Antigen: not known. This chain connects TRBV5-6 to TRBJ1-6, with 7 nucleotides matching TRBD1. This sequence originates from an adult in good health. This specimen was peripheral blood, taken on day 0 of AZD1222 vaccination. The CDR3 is CASSFRDSEAPLHF. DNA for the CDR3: TGTGCCAGCAGCTTCAGGGACAGTGAAGCACCCCTCCACTTT. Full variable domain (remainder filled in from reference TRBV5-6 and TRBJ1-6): DAGVTQSPTHLIKTRGQQVTLRCSPKSGHDTVSWYQQALGQGPQFIFQYYEEEERQRGNFPDRFSGHQFPNYSSELNVNALLLGDSALYLCASSFRDSEAPLHFGNGTRLTVT.